The source of this TCR beta chain is a study of blood T cell repertoires in COVID-19. Turning to the study itself: The United States, Italy and Spain were the sources of the acute and convalescent COVID-19 samples. From T cells, B-cell-depleted T cells, or PBMCs came the material, which was cDNA or gDNA.

The germline CDR1 and CDR2 sequences are SGHAT and FQNNGV. J lost 5 bases, V lost 9 bases, and 4 bases had no gene match. This CDR3 has 13 residues. In the original processing: Amplifying reference gene primers gave estimates of nucleated cell counts. Data came from immunoSEQ multiplex PCR; TCRdb stores just in-frame clones and leaves some out. The V and J calls and clone size come from that table; D and trimming were worked out from the DNA. The sample gives some 100,000 clones, roughly 86% of which show up once; approximately 10% is in the top ten. The receptor comes from a man aged 45 to 65 with acute or convalescent COVID-19. The chain couples TRBV11-2 to TRBJ2-4; TRBD1 aligns across 10 bases. Material: peripheral blood. Written as DNA, the CDR3 is TGTGCCAGTGCCGGGACAGGGGAAAACATTCAGTACTTC. As protein: CASAGTGENIQYF.